This TCR beta chain was observed in a study of shared clonotypes between healthy human individuals. Germline CDR1 is SQVTM and CDR2 is ANQGSEA. Germline trimming cut 3 bases from V and 7 bases from J; bases unmatched to any gene: 5. CDR3 length equals 13 residues. Turning to this clone: What it binds is not known.

Here immunoSEQ multiplex PCR was the method, and the copy in TCRdb shows in-frame clones only, minus some. Of around 300,000 clones in the sample, about nine tenths were seen once. The study's findings and limits: Among donors, the sharing of clonotypes was expected to be influenced by sequencing depth.

This TCR derives from a man younger than 35 in good health. The source material was memory CD8+ T cells sorted from blood. Subset noted: CD45RO+ cells pooled with CCR7-negative TemRA cells. V usage is TRBV29-1 and J usage is TRBJ2-7; 11 positions match TRBD1. This CDR3 reads CSVDGQGAGEQYF. The CDR3 DNA follows: TGCAGCGTTGACGGACAGGGGGCGGGGGAGCAGTACTTC.